The rows below give T cell receptor beta chains drawn from one sample of a study of shared clonotypes between healthy human individuals. Data came from immunoSEQ multiplex PCR; TCRdb stores just in-frame clones and leaves some out. The table shows 1.6 million or so clones, with 97% to 99% occurring only once. The specimen was naive CD4+ T cells sorted from blood. These receptors came from a man aged 25-45 years in good health. The CDR3 runs from the conserved cysteine through the conserved F or W. D genes are given only for firm matches. A clone size is listed for some rows: how often the clone was seen (once, few, many), or a class if it is expanded.

.	.	TRBV30	TRBJ2-1	CAWSVPYNEQFF	TGTGCCTGGAGTGTACCCTACAATGAGCAGTTCTTC
TRBD2	.	TRBV6-1	TRBJ2-2	CASRGGAFNTGELFF	TGTGCCAGCAGGGGAGGGGCCTTTAACACCGGGGAGCTGTTTTTT
.	.	TRBV5-4	TRBJ1-4	CASSLSAADEKLFF	TGTGCCAGCAGCTTGTCGGCAGCAGATGAAAAACTGTTTTTT
.	.	TRBV7-2	TRBJ1-1	CASSSRGGTEAFF	TGTGCCAGCAGCTCGAGGGGCGGCACTGAAGCTTTCTTT
.	.	TRBV30	TRBJ1-2	CAWSVSRGTAPDRVNGYTF	TGTGCCTGGAGTGTATCTCGGGGGACGGCCCCGGACAGAGTAAATGGCTACACCTTC
.	once	TRBV29-1	TRBJ2-5	CSVKGLTETQYF	TGCAGCGTTAAAGGACTAACAGAGACCCAGTACTTC
TRBD2	.	TRBV7-6	TRBJ2-7	CASSLVTSGRSSYEQYF	TGTGCCAGCAGCTTAGTGACTAGCGGGCGAAGCTCCTACGAGCAGTACTTC
TRBD2	.	TRBV7-9	TRBJ2-7	CASSPGGPSHEQYF	TGTGCCAGCAGCCCGGGAGGGCCTTCCCACGAGCAGTACTTC
.	.	TRBV30	TRBJ2-3	CAWSVMIVSGGTDTQYF	TGTGCCTGGAGTGTAATGATAGTGAGTGGGGGGACAGATACGCAGTATTTT
TRBD1	.	TRBV28	TRBJ2-5	CAAQGQLLQETQYF	TGTGCCGCCCAGGGACAGCTCCTCCAAGAGACCCAGTACTTC
.	once	TRBV15	TRBJ1-1	CATSRDMGRNRNTEAFF	TGTGCCACCAGCAGAGACATGGGGAGAAATCGGAACACTGAAGCTTTCTTT
TRBD1	.	TRBV29-1	TRBJ2-2	CSVRGQGGNTGELFF	TGCAGCGTTCGGGGACAGGGTGGTAACACCGGGGAGCTGTTTTTT
.	.	TRBV9	TRBJ2-3	CASSVLADTQYF	TGTGCCAGCAGCGTTCTAGCAGATACGCAGTATTTT
TRBD1	.	TRBV18	TRBJ1-2	CASSPWDRGLYGYTF	TGTGCCAGCTCACCGTGGGACAGGGGGCTTTATGGCTACACCTTC
.	.	TRBV4-3	TRBJ1-3	CASSQSPSSGNTIYF	TGCGCCAGCAGCCAGTCCCCCAGCTCTGGAAACACCATATATTTT
TRBD2	.	TRBV5-1	TRBJ2-3	CASTFYRVGRGGDTQYF	TGCGCCAGCACTTTTTACCGCGTTGGGAGGGGCGGAGATACGCAGTATTTT
.	.	TRBV5-5	TRBJ2-3	CASSFAEPPTDTQYF	TGTGCCAGCAGCTTCGCGGAACCACCCACAGATACGCAGTATTTT
.	.	TRBV28	TRBJ2-7	CASSPLPGQFYEQYF	TGTGCCAGCAGTCCCCTCCCAGGCCAGTTCTACGAGCAGTACTTC
TRBD1	.	TRBV9	TRBJ2-2	CASSVARAGGVTGELFF	TGTGCCAGCAGCGTAGCTAGAGCAGGGGGTGTGACCGGGGAGCTGTTTTTT
TRBD1	.	TRBV29-1	TRBJ2-7	CSVVGTGGSYEQYF	TGCAGCGTTGTAGGGACAGGGGGCTCCTACGAGCAGTACTTC
.	.	TRBV5-6	TRBJ2-6	CASSLSGTGANVLTF	TGTGCCAGCAGCTTGTCGGGGACTGGGGCCAACGTCCTGACTTTC
TRBD1	.	TRBV11-3	TRBJ2-5	CASSRGPKETQYF	TGTGCCAGCTCCAGGGGGCCTAAAGAGACCCAGTACTTC
TRBD1	once	TRBV5-4	TRBJ2-2	CASSVGQRNTGELFF	TGTGCCAGCAGCGTGGGACAGCGGAACACCGGGGAGCTGTTTTTT
TRBD1	.	TRBV11-2	TRBJ2-5	CASSSRGSGETQYF	TGTGCCAGCAGCAGCAGGGGGTCTGGGGAGACCCAGTACTTC
TRBD2	.	TRBV7-2	TRBJ2-7	CASSSLTSGYEQYF	TGTGCCAGCAGCTCCTTGACTAGCGGCTACGAGCAGTACTTC
.	.	TRBV4-2	TRBJ2-7	CASSPSPDPRPYEQYF	TGTGCCAGCAGCCCCAGCCCGGACCCCCGGCCGTACGAGCAGTACTTC
.	.	TRBV28	TRBJ2-3	CASSLGYDTQYF	TGTGCCAGCAGTTTGGGTTATGATACGCAGTATTTT
TRBD1	.	TRBV2	TRBJ2-3	CASRDRVDTQYF	TGTGCCAGCAGGGACAGGGTAGATACGCAGTATTTT
TRBD1	.	TRBV5-1	TRBJ2-2	CASSSGQAGELFF	TGCGCCAGCAGCTCAGGACAGGCCGGGGAGCTGTTTTTT
TRBD2	.	TRBV5-4	TRBJ2-3	CASSLGLLAGATDTQYF	TGTGCCAGCAGCTTGGGCCTACTAGCGGGAGCCACAGATACGCAGTATTTT
TRBD2	.	TRBV2	TRBJ2-1	CASSEGGLAGVSEQFF	TGTGCCAGCAGTGAAGGGGGGCTAGCGGGAGTAAGTGAGCAGTTCTTC
TRBD1	.	TRBV7-2	TRBJ2-5	CASSLAGQGIETQYF	TGTGCCAGCAGCTTAGCGGGACAGGGGATAGAGACCCAGTACTTC
.	.	TRBV7-2	TRBJ2-1	CASSLASLMGQFF	TGTGCCAGCAGCTTAGCCTCTCTCATGGGGCAGTTCTTC
.	.	TRBV5-1	TRBJ2-4	CASSFGEYIQYF	TGCGCCAGCAGCTTTGGGGAATACATTCAGTACTTC
.	.	TRBV19	TRBJ2-2	CASRQRGAVDTGELFF	TGTGCCAGTAGGCAAAGGGGGGCCGTGGACACCGGGGAGCTGTTTTTT
.	.	TRBV6-6	TRBJ2-1	CASSASARGNEQFF	TGTGCCAGCAGCGCATCCGCCAGGGGCAATGAGCAGTTCTTC
TRBD2	.	TRBV18	TRBJ2-1	CASSLSGSSYNEQFF	TGTGCCAGCTCACTTAGCGGGAGCTCCTACAATGAGCAGTTCTTC
.	.	TRBV2	TRBJ2-3	CASRDPISGTPAKDTQYF	TGTGCCAGCCGAGACCCCATTTCCGGGACACCCGCTAAGGATACGCAGTATTTT
TRBD2	.	TRBV19	TRBJ2-3	CASKQAGDTDTQYF	TGTGCCAGTAAGCAAGCGGGAGACACAGATACGCAGTATTTT
.	.	TRBV5-5	TRBJ2-2	CASSRDQAQNTGELFF	TGTGCCAGCAGCCGGGATCAGGCACAGAACACCGGGGAGCTGTTTTTT
.	.	TRBV7-4	TRBJ1-5	CASSLARGDRQPQHF	TGTGCCAGCAGCTTAGCGCGCGGAGACCGGCAGCCCCAGCATTTT